The next 5 T cell receptor beta chains were all read from a single sample in a study of OX40 agonist ivuxolimab in advanced cancers. Clones were sequenced by immunoSEQ multiplex PCR, and TCRdb holds only the in-frame ones, with some missing. The table lists around 13,000 clones, about 78% of them singletons. The sample in question was CD4+ or CD8+ T cells sorted from blood, obtained in a trial of the OX40 agonist ivuxolimab. The receptors here all came from an adult with an advanced solid tumor such as melanoma, head and neck, liver or kidney cancer.

Judged by abundance, this clone is medium-sized (0.01 to 0.1%). CDR3 sequence reads: CASSDSQNTEAFF. Written as DNA, the CDR3 is TGTGCCAGCAGTGACTCACAGAACACTGAAGCTTTCTTT. The J gene is TRBJ1-1, the V gene TRBV6-4, with D unclear. The CDR3 has 13 amino acids. Per the germline V gene, CDR1 is MRHNA and CDR2 is SNTAGT. V was shortened by 0 bases and J by 1 base, with 3 bases between the two germline ends.

The V and J genes are TRBV27 and TRBJ2-2; TRBD1 might be the D (5 bases). Germline V CDR1 and CDR2: MNHEY, SMNVEV (reference sequence). The V end was cut by 1 base, the J end by 6 bases, with 15 bases between. The CDR3 loop spans 16 amino acids. CDR3 sequence reads: CASSLWPGPSAGELFF. The CDR3 bases are TGTGCCAGCAGTTTATGGCCAGGGCCGAGCGCCGGGGAGCTGTTTTTT.

The rearrangement joins TRBV5-4 to TRBJ2-7; 7 bases agree with TRBD2. Germline assignment: CDR1 SGHNT and CDR2 YYREEE (reference sequence). The J segment lost 3 bases and the V segment lost 2 bases, leaving 8 bases of the junction unmatched. The CDR3 runs 15 residues. CDR3 DNA: TGTGCCAGCAGCTTTAAGTTCGGACTAGACTACGAGCAGTACTTC. Its protein is CASSFKFGLDYEQYF.

This chain links TRBV13 with TRBJ1-1; 8 positions match TRBD1. The CDR3 is made up of 15 amino acids. Trimming took 5 bases from V and 4 from J; bases not matched to a gene: 9. Looked up from germline, CDR1 is PRHDT and CDR2 is FYEKMQ (reference sequence). The CDR3 region has the DNA TGTGCCAGCAGCACGCAGGGGGCGAGAGGCACTGAAGCTTTCTTT. Its translation: CASSTQGARGTEAFF.

The sample holds one count of this clone. The rearrangement joins TRBV30 to TRBJ2-7; TRBD2 is a possible D gene (5 bases). The V end lost 5 bases, the J end lost 1 base, and 12 bases lay between the germline ends. The CDR3 covers 13 residues. Per germline, CDR1 GTSNPN and CDR2 SVGIG (reference sequence). CDR3 amino acids: CAWSQRTSYEQYF. CDR3 DNA: TGTGCCTGGTCCCAGCGGACTTCCTACGAGCAGTACTTC.